The entry below describes one TCR beta chain. This entry is derived from a study of T cell clones after liver transplantation. Study-level information: A pre-transplant mixed lymphocyte reaction with TCRbeta sequencing defined graft-donor-reactive clones followed in post-transplant blood. Graft-donor-reactive sequences were compared with third-party-reactive TCRbeta sequences from pre-transplant mixed lymphocyte reactions.

The germline gives CDR1 SGHVS, CDR2 FQNEAQ. V trimming: 2 bases; J trimming: 3 bases; junction bases outside the gene matches: 6. The length of the CDR3 is 15 residues. This table comes from immunoSEQ multiplex PCR, and its TCRdb copy is limited to in-frame clones, with some not included. Of fewer than 25,000 clones in the sample, approximately 95% were seen once. The specimen comprised CD8+ T cells from blood, sampled roughly 26 months after liver transplant. The V and J genes are TRBV7-8 and TRBJ2-7; 8 nucleotides agree with TRBD1. The TCR originated in a human patient who received a liver transplant. A share of the T cells may be of graft donor origin. The CDR3 loop is CASSLRTGGVYEQYF. CDR3 bases: TGTGCCAGCAGCTTACGTACAGGGGGTGTCTACGAGCAGTACTTC.